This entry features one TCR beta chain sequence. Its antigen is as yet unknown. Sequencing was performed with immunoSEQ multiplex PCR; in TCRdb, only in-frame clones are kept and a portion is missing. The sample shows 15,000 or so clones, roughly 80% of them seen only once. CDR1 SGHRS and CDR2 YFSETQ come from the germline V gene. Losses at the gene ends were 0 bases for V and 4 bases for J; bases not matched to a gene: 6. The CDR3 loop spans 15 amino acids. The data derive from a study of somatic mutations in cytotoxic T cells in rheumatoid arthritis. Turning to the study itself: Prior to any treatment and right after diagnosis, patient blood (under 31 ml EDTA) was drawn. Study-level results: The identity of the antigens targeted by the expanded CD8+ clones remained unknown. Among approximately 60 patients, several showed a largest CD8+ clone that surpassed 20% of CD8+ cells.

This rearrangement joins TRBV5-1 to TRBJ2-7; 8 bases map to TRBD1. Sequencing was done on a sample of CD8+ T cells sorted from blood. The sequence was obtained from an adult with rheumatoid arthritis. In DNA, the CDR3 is TGCGCCAGCAGCTTGGGTTCAGGGGGCGGTTACGAGCAGTACTTC. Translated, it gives CASSLGSGGGYEQYF.